This is a list of T cell receptor beta chains from one sample in a study of blood T cell repertoires in COVID-19. Assay: immunoSEQ multiplex PCR; the TCRdb copy retains only in-frame clones and omits some. The sample includes under 450,000 clones, 91% of them seen just once. The sequencing input was PBMCs or T cells enriched from blood (not recorded which). Receptors were obtained from a woman in her 40s who had been exposed to COVID-19. Each CDR3 is given with its conserved first and last residue. The D gene is left open where the match is weak. Size values are once, few and many counts, or a class for expanded clones, and some rows have none.

CDR3 length	V gene	J gene	D gene	clone size	CDR3 protein	CDR3 DNA
15	TRBV19	TRBJ2-5	.	.	CASSTLSGNQETQYF	TGTGCCAGTAGTACCCTTAGCGGCAACCAAGAGACCCAGTACTTC
14	TRBV19	TRBJ1-2	TRBD1	.	CASSHVGTARRYTF	TGTGCCAGTAGTCACGTGGGGACAGCCCGTCGCTACACCTTC
16	TRBV5-6	TRBJ1-6	TRBD1	.	CASSLTGQGDNSPLHF	TGTGCCAGCAGCCTCACCGGCCAGGGGGATAATTCACCCCTCCACTTT
14	TRBV10-3	TRBJ1-5	.	.	CAISESPGNQPQHF	TGTGCCATCAGTGAGTCCCCAGGCAATCAGCCCCAGCATTTT
16	TRBV5-4	TRBJ1-1	.	.	CASSSDRFALNTEAFF	TGTGCCAGCAGCTCCGACAGGTTTGCTCTGAACACTGAAGCTTTCTTT
15	TRBV13	TRBJ1-3	TRBD1	.	CASRPTGQGANTIYF	TGTGCCAGCAGACCGACGGGACAGGGGGCGAACACCATATATTTT
15	TRBV24-1	TRBJ1-4	TRBD1	.	CATRQGPMWNEKLFF	TGTGCCACCCGACAGGGGCCTATGTGGAATGAAAAACTGTTTTTT
14	TRBV14	TRBJ1-1	.	.	CASSQSRRYTEAFF	TGTGCCAGCAGCCAATCTCGCAGGTACACTGAAGCTTTCTTT
14	TRBV9	TRBJ1-2	TRBD1	.	CASSIQGAGYGYTF	TGTGCCAGCAGCATTCAGGGGGCTGGCTATGGCTACACCTTC
16	TRBV7-3	TRBJ2-1	TRBD2	.	CASSARGAGGAGEQFF	TGTGCCAGCAGCGCCCGGGGGGCGGGAGGCGCGGGTGAGCAGTTCTTC
14	TRBV6-5	TRBJ2-7	.	.	CASSYVGTPYEQYF	TGTGCCAGCAGTTATGTAGGGACTCCGTACGAGCAGTACTTC
14	TRBV6-1	TRBJ1-5	TRBD1	.	CASSDQGQDQPQHF	TGTGCCAGCAGTGACCAAGGACAGGATCAGCCCCAGCATTTT
16	TRBV5-1	TRBJ2-1	TRBD2	.	CASSGGLAGDRNEQFF	TGCGCCAGCAGCGGCGGACTAGCGGGAGATCGGAATGAGCAGTTCTTC
14	TRBV7-2	TRBJ2-7	.	.	CASSLTAYGYEQYF	TGTGCCAGCAGCCTAACTGCATACGGCTACGAGCAGTACTTC
13	TRBV7-9	TRBJ1-5	.	few	CASSPGVDQPQHF	TGTGCCAGCAGCCCCGGGGTGGATCAGCCCCAGCATTTT
15	TRBV5-4	TRBJ2-1	TRBD2	.	CASRLAGSSYNEQFF	TGTGCCAGCAGATTAGCGGGTAGCTCCTACAATGAGCAGTTCTTC
16	TRBV11-2	TRBJ1-4	TRBD1	.	CASSLAQGLTNEKLFF	TGTGCCAGCAGCTTAGCACAGGGGCTTACTAATGAAAAACTGTTTTTT
15	TRBV19	TRBJ1-1	.	once	CASIPPTGFGTEAFF	TGTGCCAGTATTCCCCCTACAGGGTTCGGGACTGAAGCTTTCTTT
16	TRBV3-1/TRBV3-2	TRBJ1-1	.	.	CASSQPDIPSNTEAFF	TGTGCCAGCAGCCAACCGGACATACCCTCGAACACTGAAGCTTTCTTT
16	TRBV4-2	TRBJ2-3	.	.	CASSQVVGGSTDTQYF	TGTGCCAGCAGCCAAGTTGTAGGGGGAAGCACAGATACGCAGTATTTT
15	TRBV7-8	TRBJ2-1	.	.	CASSLVGRGRSEQFF	TGTGCCAGCAGCTTAGTTGGCCGTGGAAGGAGTGAGCAGTTCTTC
14	TRBV5-4	TRBJ2-5	.	.	CASSLVGSVETQYF	TGTGCCAGCAGCTTGGTCGGGAGCGTTGAGACCCAGTACTTC
15	TRBV7-9	TRBJ1-6	TRBD1	.	CASSSMGPGGSPLHF	TGTGCCAGCAGCTCCATGGGGCCAGGGGGTTCACCCCTCCACTTT
15	TRBV19	TRBJ2-2	.	.	CASSMVAGFTGELFF	TGTGCCAGTAGTATGGTAGCAGGGTTCACCGGGGAGCTGTTTTTT
13	TRBV6-5	TRBJ1-5	.	.	CASSYGPGQPQHF	TGTGCCAGCAGTTACGGGCCTGGTCAGCCCCAGCATTTT
13	TRBV3-1/TRBV3-2	TRBJ2-7	.	.	CASSPWIGAEQYF	TGTGCCAGCAGCCCCTGGATAGGGGCCGAGCAGTACTTC
13	TRBV5-6	TRBJ2-5	.	.	CASSSRVLGTQYF	TGTGCCAGCAGCTCCAGGGTCCTGGGGACCCAGTACTTC
12	TRBV6-5	TRBJ2-3	TRBD1	.	CASSNDRGTQYF	TGTGCCAGCAGTAACGACAGGGGTACGCAGTATTTT
15	TRBV7-2	TRBJ2-1	.	.	CASSIVPGSYNEQFF	TGTGCCAGCAGCATAGTTCCGGGCTCCTACAATGAGCAGTTCTTC
12	TRBV29-1	TRBJ1-5	TRBD1	.	CSVGQGTQPQHF	TGCAGCGTGGGACAGGGAACCCAGCCCCAGCATTTT
14	TRBV27	TRBJ1-2	TRBD1	few	CASSSVDRENGYTF	TGTGCCAGCAGTTCCGTGGACAGGGAGAATGGCTACACCTTC
16	TRBV19	TRBJ2-2	TRBD1	.	CASRPRQGPNTGELFF	TGTGCCAGTAGACCCCGACAGGGCCCGAACACCGGGGAGCTGTTTTTT
15	TRBV5-1	TRBJ1-2	.	.	CASSLGGGPLHGYTF	TGCGCCAGCAGCTTGGGTGGGGGCCCTCTTCATGGCTACACCTTC
18	TRBV9	TRBJ2-3	.	.	CASSVGSGATSSTDTQYF	TGTGCCAGCAGCGTAGGTTCTGGAGCTACCTCTAGCACAGATACGCAGTATTTT
15	TRBV19	TRBJ1-1	TRBD1	.	CASSILGQGYTEAFF	TGTGCCAGTAGTATACTAGGACAGGGGTACACTGAAGCTTTCTTT
15	TRBV6-5	TRBJ1-5	TRBD1	.	CASRRDRGSNQPQHF	TGTGCCAGCAGACGGGACAGGGGGAGCAATCAGCCCCAGCATTTT
15	TRBV5-1	TRBJ2-6	.	.	CASNQGGTGANVLTF	TGCGCCAGCAACCAAGGGGGAACTGGGGCCAACGTCCTGACTTTC
15	TRBV7-2	TRBJ2-4	TRBD2	.	CASRIAGGPKNIQYF	TGTGCCAGCCGGATAGCGGGGGGGCCCAAAAACATTCAGTACTTC
15	TRBV12-5	TRBJ1-2	TRBD1	.	CASGLGQGRVGGYTF	TGTGCTAGTGGTTTGGGACAGGGGCGGGTAGGTGGCTACACCTTC
14	TRBV14	TRBJ2-7	.	.	CASSHAQNRDEQYF	TGTGCCAGCAGCCATGCCCAAAACCGGGACGAGCAGTACTTC
15	TRBV5-1	TRBJ1-6	.	.	CASSLDSSYNSPLHF	TGCGCCAGCAGCTTGGACAGCTCCTATAATTCACCCCTCCACTTT
14	TRBV10-2	TRBJ1-6	.	.	CASSVSSDNSPLHF	TGCGCCAGCAGTGTGTCCAGCGATAATTCACCCCTCCACTTT
14	TRBV18	TRBJ1-1	.	.	CASSPRQEYTEAFF	TGTGCCAGCTCACCACGACAGGAGTACACTGAAGCTTTCTTT
16	TRBV5-1	TRBJ2-1	TRBD2	.	CASSSPGGGGYNEQFF	TGCGCCAGCAGCTCACCTGGTGGGGGGGGCTACAATGAGCAGTTCTTC
15	TRBV3-1/TRBV3-2	TRBJ2-7	TRBD2	.	CASSQIAGGPGEQYF	TGTGCCAGCAGCCAAATAGCGGGAGGCCCCGGGGAGCAGTACTTC
13	TRBV30	TRBJ2-7	TRBD1	.	CAWTLRDRREQYF	TGTGCCTGGACGCTGAGGGACAGACGCGAGCAGTACTTC
14	TRBV30	TRBJ1-2	.	.	CAWTRQGIDYGYTF	TGTGCCTGGACGAGGCAGGGAATAGATTATGGCTACACCTTC
14	TRBV3-1/TRBV3-2	TRBJ1-1	TRBD1	.	CASSVGRGRTEAFF	TGTGCCAGCAGTGTCGGCAGGGGGAGGACTGAAGCTTTCTTT
13	TRBV18	TRBJ1-2	.	.	CASSPPPPYGYTF	TGTGCCAGCTCACCACCCCCCCCTTATGGCTACACCTTC
17	TRBV7-2	TRBJ1-2	TRBD1	.	CASSIIGQGETNYGYTF	TGTGCCAGCAGTATCATTGGACAGGGAGAAACGAACTATGGCTACACCTTC
15	TRBV5-6	TRBJ2-7	TRBD2	once	CASSPDKAGAYEQYF	TGTGCCAGCAGCCCCGATAAGGCGGGGGCCTACGAGCAGTACTTC
18	TRBV7-2	TRBJ2-2	TRBD2	.	CASSLARGLATNTGELFF	TGTGCCAGCAGCTTAGCGCGAGGACTAGCGACGAACACCGGGGAGCTGTTTTTT
10	TRBV27	TRBJ2-7	.	.	CASSPTTAHF	TGTGCCAGCAGTCCGACGACAGCGCACTTC
13	TRBV29-1	TRBJ1-2	TRBD1	few	CSVPEQGAKGYTF	TGCAGCGTTCCAGAACAGGGGGCGAAGGGCTACACCTTC
14	TRBV19	TRBJ2-1	.	.	CASSPGSSYNEQFF	TGTGCCAGTAGTCCGGGGAGCTCCTACAATGAGCAGTTCTTC